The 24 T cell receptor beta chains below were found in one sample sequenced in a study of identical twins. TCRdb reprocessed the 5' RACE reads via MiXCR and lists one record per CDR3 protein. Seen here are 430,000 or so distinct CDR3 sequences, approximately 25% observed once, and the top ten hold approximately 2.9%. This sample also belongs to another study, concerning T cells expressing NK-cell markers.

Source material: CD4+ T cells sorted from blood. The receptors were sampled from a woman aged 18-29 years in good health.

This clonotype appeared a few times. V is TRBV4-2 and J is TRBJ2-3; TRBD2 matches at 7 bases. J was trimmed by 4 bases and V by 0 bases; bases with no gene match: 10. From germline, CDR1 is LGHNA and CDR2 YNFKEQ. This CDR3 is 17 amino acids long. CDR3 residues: CASSQDWGGVGADTQYF. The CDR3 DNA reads TGTGCCAGCAGCCAAGATTGGGGGGGGGTTGGGGCAGATACGCAGTATTTT.

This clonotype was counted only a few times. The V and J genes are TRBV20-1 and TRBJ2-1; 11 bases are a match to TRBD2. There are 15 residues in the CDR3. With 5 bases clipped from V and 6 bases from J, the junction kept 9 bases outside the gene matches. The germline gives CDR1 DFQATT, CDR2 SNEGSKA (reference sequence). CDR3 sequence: CSAPYIAGGGNEQFF. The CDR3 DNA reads TGCAGTGCTCCTTATATAGCGGGAGGGGGCAATGAGCAGTTCTTC.

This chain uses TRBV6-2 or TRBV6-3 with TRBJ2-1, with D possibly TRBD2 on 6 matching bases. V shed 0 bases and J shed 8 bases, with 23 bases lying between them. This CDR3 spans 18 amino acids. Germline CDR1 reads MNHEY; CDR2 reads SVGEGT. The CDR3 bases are TGTGCCAGCAGTTACTCCCCCAACCTACCTCCCAGGGAGGATGAGCAGTTCTTC. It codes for CASSYSPNLPPREDEQFF.

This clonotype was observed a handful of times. CDR3 nucleotides: TGCGCCAGCAGCTTGGAAGGTAGCGGGAGATACGAGCAGTACTTC. Translating it yields CASSLEGSGRYEQYF. The gene calls are TRBV5-1 and TRBJ2-7; 9 positions match TRBD2. Germline CDR1 and CDR2: SGHRS and YFSETQ. Germline trimming cut 0 bases from V and 4 bases from J; bases unmatched to any gene: 5. This CDR3 has 15 amino acids.

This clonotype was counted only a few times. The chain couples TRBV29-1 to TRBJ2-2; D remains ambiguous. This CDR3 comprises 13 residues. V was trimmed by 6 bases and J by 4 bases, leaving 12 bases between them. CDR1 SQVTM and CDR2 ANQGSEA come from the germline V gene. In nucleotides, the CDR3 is TGCAGCGTGGGCTGGACCTTCACCGGGGAGCTGTTTTTT. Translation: CSVGWTFTGELFF.

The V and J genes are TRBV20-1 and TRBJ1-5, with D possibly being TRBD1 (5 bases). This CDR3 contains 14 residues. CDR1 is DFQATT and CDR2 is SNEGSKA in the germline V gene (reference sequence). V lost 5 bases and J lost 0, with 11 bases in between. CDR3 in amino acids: CSAQVGDSNQPQHF. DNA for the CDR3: TGCAGTGCTCAGGTGGGGGATAGCAATCAGCCCCAGCATTTT.

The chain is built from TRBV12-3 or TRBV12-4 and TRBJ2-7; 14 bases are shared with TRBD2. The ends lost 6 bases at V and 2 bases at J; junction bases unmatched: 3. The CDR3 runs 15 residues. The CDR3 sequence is CASRAGLAGAYEQYF. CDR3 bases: TGTGCCAGCAGGGCGGGACTAGCGGGAGCCTACGAGCAGTACTTC.

The CDR3 reads CSARPDLSTDTQYF. CDR3 DNA: TGCAGTGCTAGACCTGACCTTAGCACAGATACGCAGTATTTT. This chain connects TRBV20-1 to TRBJ2-3; D not certain. The CDR3 spans 14 residues. CDR1 is DFQATT and CDR2 is SNEGSKA in the germline V gene (reference sequence). V lost 2 bases, J lost 0 bases, and 9 bases lay in between.

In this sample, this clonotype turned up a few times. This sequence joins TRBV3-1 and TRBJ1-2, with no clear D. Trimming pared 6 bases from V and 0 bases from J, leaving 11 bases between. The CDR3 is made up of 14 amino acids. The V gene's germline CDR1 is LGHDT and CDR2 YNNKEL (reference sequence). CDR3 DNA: TGTGCCAGCAGTCGAGTGTCTTCTAACTATGGCTACACCTTC. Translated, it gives CASSRVSSNYGYTF.

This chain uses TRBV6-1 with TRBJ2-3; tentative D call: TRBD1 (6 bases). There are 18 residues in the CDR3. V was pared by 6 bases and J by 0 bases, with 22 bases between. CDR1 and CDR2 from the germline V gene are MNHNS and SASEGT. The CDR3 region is CASRRFGQMIPSTDTQYF. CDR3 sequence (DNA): TGTGCCAGCAGACGGTTTGGACAGATGATACCGAGCACAGATACGCAGTATTTT.

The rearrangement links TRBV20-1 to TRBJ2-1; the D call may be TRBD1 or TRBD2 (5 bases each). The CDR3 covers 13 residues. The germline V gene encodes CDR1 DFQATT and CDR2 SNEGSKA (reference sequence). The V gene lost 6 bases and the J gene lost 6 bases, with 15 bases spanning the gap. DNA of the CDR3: TGCAGTGCCGGGCGGGCAGGGCCCAATGAGCAGTTCTTC. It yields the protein CSAGRAGPNEQFF.

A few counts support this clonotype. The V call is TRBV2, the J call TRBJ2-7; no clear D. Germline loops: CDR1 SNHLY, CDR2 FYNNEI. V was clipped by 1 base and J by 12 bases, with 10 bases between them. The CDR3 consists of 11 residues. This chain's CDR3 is CASSEEIWRYF. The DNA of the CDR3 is TGTGCCAGCAGTGAAGAGATATGGCGGTACTTC.

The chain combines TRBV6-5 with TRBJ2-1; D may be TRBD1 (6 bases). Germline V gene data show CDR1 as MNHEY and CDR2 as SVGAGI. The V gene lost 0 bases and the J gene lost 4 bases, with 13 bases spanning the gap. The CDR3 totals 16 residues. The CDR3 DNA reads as TGTGCCAGCAGTTACTCGAAGGGGGTGGGTTACAATGAGCAGTTCTTC. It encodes CASSYSKGVGYNEQFF.

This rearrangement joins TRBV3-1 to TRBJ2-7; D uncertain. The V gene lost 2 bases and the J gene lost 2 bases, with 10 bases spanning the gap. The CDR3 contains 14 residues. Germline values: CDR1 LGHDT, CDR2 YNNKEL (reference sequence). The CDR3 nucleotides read TGTGCCAGCAGCCAAAGGGCAGTCACCTACGAGCAGTACTTC. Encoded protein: CASSQRAVTYEQYF.

The CDR3 spells CASSDRAGGRVRETQYF. The CDR3 DNA reads TGCGCCAGCAGTGATAGGGCGGGGGGGCGTGTCAGGGAGACCCAGTACTTC. The chain couples TRBV10-2 to TRBJ2-5, with 9 positions matching TRBD2. The germline V gene has CDR1 WSHSY and CDR2 SAAADI. Germline trimming cut 3 bases from V and 5 bases from J; bases unmatched to any gene: 13. There are 17 residues in the CDR3.

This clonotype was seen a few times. CDR3 sequence reads: CASSLAGGVPNNEQFF. The CDR3 DNA is TGCGCCAGCAGCTTGGCGGGAGGGGTCCCAAACAATGAGCAGTTCTTC. The V gene is TRBV5-1, the J gene TRBJ2-1; the match to TRBD2 covers 8 bases. This CDR3 spans 16 amino acids. With 0 bases clipped from V and 5 bases from J, the junction kept 7 bases outside the gene matches. Germline V CDR1 and CDR2: SGHRS, YFSETQ.

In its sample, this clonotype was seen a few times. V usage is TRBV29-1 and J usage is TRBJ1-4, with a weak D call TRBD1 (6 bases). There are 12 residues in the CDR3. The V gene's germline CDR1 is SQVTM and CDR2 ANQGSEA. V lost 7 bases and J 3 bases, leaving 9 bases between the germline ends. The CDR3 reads CSGQEANEKLFF. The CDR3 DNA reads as TGCAGCGGACAGGAGGCTAATGAAAAACTGTTTTTT. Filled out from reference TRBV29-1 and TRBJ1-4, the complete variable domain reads SAVISQKPSRDICQRGTSLTIQCQVDSQVTMMFWYRQQPGQSLTLIATANQGSEATYESGFVIDKFPISRPNLTFSTLTVSNMSPEDSSIYLCSGQEANEKLFFGSGTQLSVL.

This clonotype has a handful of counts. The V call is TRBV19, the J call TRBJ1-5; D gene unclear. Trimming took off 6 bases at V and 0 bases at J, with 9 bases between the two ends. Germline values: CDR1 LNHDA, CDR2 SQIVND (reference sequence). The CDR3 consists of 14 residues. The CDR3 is CASSVRDSNQPQHF. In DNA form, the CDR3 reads TGTGCCAGTAGCGTTAGGGATAGCAATCAGCCCCAGCATTTT. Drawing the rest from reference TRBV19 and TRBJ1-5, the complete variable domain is DGGITQSPKYLFRKEGQNVTLSCEQNLNHDAMYWYRQDPGQGLRLIYYSQIVNDFQKGDIAEGYSVSREKKESFPLTVTSAQKNPTAFYLCASSVRDSNQPQHFGDGTRLSIL.

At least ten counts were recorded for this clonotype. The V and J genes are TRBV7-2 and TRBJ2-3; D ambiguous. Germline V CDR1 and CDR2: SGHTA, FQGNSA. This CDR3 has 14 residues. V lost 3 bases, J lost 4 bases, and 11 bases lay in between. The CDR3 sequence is CASSFGSRADTQYF. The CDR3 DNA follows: TGTGCCAGCAGCTTTGGTTCCCGTGCAGATACGCAGTATTTT.

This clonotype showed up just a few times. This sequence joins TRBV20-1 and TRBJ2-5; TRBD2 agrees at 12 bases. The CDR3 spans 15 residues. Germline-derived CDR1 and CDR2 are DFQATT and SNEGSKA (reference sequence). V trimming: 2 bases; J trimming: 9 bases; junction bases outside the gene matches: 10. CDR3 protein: CSARKLAGGYLSQYF. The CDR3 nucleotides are TGCAGTGCTAGAAAACTAGCGGGGGGCTACTTGTCCCAGTACTTC.

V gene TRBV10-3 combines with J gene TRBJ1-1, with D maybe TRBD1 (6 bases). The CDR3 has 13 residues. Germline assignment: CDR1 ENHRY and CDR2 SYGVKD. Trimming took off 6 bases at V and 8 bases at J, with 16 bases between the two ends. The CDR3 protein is CAIRPQGMNEAFF. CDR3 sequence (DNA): TGTGCCATCAGACCTCAGGGGATGAACGAAGCTTTCTTT.

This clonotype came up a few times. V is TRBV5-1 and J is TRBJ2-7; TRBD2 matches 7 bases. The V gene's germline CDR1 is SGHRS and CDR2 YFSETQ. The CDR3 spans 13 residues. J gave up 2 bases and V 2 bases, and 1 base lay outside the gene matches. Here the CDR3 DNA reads TGCGCCAGCAGCTTTGCGGGAGCCTACGAGCAGTACTTC. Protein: CASSFAGAYEQYF. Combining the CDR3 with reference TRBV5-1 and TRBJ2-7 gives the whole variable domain KAGVTQTPRYLIKTRGQQVTLSCSPISGHRSVSWYQQTPGQGLQFLFEYFSETQRNKGNFPGRFSGRQFSNSRSEMNVSTLELGDSALYLCASSFAGAYEQYFGPGTRLTVT.

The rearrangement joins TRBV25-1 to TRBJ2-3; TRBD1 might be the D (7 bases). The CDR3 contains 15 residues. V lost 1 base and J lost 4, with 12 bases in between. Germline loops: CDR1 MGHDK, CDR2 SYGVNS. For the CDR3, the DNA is TGTGCCAGCAGTGAATCTGGCAGGGGGGCAGATACGCAGTATTTT. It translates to CASSESGRGADTQYF.

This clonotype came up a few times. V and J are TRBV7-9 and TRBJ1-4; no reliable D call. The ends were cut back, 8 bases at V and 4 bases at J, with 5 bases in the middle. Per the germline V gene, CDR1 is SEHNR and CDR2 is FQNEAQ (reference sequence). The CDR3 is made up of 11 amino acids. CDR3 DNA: TGTGCCAGCGGCGTTAATGAAAAACTGTTTTTT. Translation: CASGVNEKLFF.